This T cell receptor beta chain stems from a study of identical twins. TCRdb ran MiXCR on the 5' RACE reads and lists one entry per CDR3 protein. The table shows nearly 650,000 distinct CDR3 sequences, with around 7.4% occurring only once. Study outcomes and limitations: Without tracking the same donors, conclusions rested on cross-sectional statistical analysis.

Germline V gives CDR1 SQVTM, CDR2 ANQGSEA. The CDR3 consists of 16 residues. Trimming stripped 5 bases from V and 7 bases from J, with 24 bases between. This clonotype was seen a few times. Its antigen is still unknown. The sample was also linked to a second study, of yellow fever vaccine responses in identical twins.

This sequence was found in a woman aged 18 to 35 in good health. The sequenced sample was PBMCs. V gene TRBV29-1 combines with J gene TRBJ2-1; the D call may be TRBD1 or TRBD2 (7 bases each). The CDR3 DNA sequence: TGCAGCGTTAAAACCCAGGGGGGGGAACCTTTAAATGAGCAGTTCTTC. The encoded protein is CSVKTQGGEPLNEQFF.